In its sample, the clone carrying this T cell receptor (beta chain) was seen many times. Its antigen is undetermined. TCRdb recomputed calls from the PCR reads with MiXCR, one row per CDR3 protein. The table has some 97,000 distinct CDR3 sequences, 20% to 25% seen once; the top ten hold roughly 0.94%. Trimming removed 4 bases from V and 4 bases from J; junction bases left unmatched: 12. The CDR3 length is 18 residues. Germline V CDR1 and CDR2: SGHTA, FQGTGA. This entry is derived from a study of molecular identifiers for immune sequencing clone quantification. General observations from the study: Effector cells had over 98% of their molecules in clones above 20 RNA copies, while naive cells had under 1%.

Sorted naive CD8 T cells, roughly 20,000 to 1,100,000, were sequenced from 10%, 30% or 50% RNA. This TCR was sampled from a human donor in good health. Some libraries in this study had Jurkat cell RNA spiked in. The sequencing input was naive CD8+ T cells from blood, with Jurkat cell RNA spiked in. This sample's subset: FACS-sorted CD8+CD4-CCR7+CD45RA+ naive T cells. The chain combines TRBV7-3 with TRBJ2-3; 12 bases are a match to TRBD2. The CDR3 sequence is CASSSGLAGNQTADTQYF. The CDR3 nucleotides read TGTGCCAGCAGCTCCGGACTAGCGGGGAACCAAACAGCAGATACGCAGTATTTT.